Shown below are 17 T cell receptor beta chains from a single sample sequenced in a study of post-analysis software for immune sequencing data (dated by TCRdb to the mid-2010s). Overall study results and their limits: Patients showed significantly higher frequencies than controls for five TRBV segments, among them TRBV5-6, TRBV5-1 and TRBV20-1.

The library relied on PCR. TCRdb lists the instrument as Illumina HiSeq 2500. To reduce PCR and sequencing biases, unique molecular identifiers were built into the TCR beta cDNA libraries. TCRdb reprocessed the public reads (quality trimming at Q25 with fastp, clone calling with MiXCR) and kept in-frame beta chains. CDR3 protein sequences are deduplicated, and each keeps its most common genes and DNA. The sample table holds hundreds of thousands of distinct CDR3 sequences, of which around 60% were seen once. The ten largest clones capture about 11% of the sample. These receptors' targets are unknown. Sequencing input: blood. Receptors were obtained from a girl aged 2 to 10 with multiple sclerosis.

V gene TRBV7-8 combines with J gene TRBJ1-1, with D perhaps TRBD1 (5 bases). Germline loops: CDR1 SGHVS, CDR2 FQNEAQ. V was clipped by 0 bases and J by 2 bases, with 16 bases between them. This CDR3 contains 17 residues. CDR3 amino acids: CASSLADLGRGNTEAFF. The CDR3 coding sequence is TGTGCCAGCAGCTTAGCCGACCTGGGACGGGGAAACACTGAAGCTTTCTTT.

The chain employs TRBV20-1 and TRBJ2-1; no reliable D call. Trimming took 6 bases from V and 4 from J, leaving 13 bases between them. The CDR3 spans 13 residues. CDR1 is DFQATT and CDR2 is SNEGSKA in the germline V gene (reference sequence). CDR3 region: CSAFRSPYNEQFF. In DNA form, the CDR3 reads TGCAGTGCATTCAGGAGTCCTTACAATGAGCAGTTCTTC.

The DNA for the CDR3 is TGCGCCAGCAGCTTAGCCGGACAGACTAGCACAGATACGCAGTATTTT. It translates to CASSLAGQTSTDTQYF. The chain is built from TRBV5-1 and TRBJ2-3; a possible D gene is TRBD1 (6 bases). Germline V gives CDR1 SGHRS, CDR2 YFSETQ. V shed 2 bases and J shed 0 bases, with 13 bases lying between them. The CDR3 covers 16 residues. The whole variable domain, filled in from reference TRBV5-1 and TRBJ2-3, reads KAGVTQTPRYLIKTRGQQVTLSCSPISGHRSVSWYQQTPGQGLQFLFEYFSETQRNKGNFPGRFSGRQFSNSRSEMNVSTLELGDSALYLCASSLAGQTSTDTQYFGPGTRLTVL.

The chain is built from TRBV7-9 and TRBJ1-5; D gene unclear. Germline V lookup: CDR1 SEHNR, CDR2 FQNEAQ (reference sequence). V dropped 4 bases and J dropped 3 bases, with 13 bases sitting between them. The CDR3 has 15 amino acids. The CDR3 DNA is TGTGCCAGCAGCTCCTCCCAGACCCCCAATCAGCCCCAGCATTTT. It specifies CASSSSQTPNQPQHF.

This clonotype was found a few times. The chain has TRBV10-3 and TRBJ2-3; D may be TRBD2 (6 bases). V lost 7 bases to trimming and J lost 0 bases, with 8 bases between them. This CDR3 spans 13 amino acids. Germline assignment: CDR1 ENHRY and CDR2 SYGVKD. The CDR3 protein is CAITSGSTDTQYF. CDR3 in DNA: TGTGCCATCACCAGCGGGAGCACAGATACGCAGTATTTT.

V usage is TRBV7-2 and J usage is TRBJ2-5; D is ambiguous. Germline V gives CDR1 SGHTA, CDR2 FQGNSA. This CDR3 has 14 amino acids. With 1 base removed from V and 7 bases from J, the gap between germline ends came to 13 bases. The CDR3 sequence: CASSLEGWEGTQYF. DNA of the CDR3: TGTGCCAGCAGCTTAGAGGGCTGGGAAGGGACCCAGTACTTC.

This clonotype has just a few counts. Written as DNA, the CDR3 is TGCAGCGTTGAAGATGGCGGGAGCACAGATACGCAGTATTTT. Translation gives CSVEDGGSTDTQYF. The rearrangement joins TRBV29-1 to TRBJ2-3, with D tentatively TRBD2 (5 bases). Germline V lookup: CDR1 SQVTM, CDR2 ANQGSEA. The CDR3 loop spans 14 amino acids. V dropped 0 bases and J dropped 0 bases, with 7 bases sitting between them.

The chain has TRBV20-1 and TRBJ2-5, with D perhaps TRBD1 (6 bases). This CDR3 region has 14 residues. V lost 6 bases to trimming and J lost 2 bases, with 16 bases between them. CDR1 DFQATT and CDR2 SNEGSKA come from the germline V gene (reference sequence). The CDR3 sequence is CSAERAQGQETQYF. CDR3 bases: TGCAGTGCCGAGAGGGCGCAGGGGCAAGAGACCCAGTACTTC.

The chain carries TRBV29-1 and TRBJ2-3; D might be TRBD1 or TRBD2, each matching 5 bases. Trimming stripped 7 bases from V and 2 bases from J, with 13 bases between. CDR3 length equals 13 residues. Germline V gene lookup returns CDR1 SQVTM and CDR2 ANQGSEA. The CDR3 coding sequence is TGCAGCGCGGGGCCAGAGAACACAGATACGCAGTATTTT. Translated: CSAGPENTDTQYF.

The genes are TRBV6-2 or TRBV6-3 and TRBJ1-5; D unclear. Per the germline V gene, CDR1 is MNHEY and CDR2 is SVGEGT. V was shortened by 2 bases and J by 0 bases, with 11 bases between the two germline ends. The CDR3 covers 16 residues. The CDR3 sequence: CASSYPSLYSNQPQHF. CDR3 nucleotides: TGTGCCAGCAGTTACCCGTCCTTATATAGCAATCAGCCCCAGCATTTT.

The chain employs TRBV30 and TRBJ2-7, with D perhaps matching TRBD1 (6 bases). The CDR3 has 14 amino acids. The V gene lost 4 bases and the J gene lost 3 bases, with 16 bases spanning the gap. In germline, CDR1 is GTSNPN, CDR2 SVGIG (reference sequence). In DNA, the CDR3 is TGTGCCTGGAATCTGGACAGTGTAAGCTACGAGCAGTACTTC. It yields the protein CAWNLDSVSYEQYF.

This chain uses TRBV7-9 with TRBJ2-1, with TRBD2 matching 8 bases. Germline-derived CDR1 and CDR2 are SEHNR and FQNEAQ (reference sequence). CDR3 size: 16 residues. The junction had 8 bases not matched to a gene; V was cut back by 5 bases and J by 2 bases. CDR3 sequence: CASSAVAGPTYNEQFF. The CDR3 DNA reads TGTGCCAGCAGCGCTGTAGCGGGACCCACCTACAATGAGCAGTTCTTC.

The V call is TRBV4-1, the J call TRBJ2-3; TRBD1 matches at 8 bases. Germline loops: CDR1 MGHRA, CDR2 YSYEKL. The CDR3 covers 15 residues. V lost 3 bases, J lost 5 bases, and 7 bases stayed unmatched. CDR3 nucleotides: TGCGCCAGCAGCCAGATAGGACAGGGAGAAGATACGCAGTATTTT. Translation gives CASSQIGQGEDTQYF.

The DNA for the CDR3 is TGTGCCAGCAGTTACGGGAGGGTAGGGTTTGACACTGAAGCTTTCTTT. This encodes CASSYGRVGFDTEAFF. This sequence joins TRBV6-5 and TRBJ1-1; D call uncertain. The V gene lost 2 bases and the J gene lost 3 bases, with 16 bases spanning the gap. Germline-derived CDR1 and CDR2 are MNHEY and SVGAGI. The length of the CDR3 is 16 residues.

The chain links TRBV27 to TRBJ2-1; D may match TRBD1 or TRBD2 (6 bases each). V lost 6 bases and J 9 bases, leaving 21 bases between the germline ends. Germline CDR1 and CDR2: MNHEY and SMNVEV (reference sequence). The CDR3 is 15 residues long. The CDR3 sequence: CASRYREAVLTEQFF. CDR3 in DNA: TGTGCCAGCAGGTACAGGGAGGCTGTGTTGACTGAGCAGTTCTTC.

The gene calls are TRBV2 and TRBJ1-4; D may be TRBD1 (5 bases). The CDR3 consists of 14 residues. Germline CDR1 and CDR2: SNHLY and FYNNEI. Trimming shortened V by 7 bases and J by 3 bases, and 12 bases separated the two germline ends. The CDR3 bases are TGTGCCAGCATCAGGGCGGTTGCTAATGAAAAACTGTTTTTT. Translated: CASIRAVANEKLFF.

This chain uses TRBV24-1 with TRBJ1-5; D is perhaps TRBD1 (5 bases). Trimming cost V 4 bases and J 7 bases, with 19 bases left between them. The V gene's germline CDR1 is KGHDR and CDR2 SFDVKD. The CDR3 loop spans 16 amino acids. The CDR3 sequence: CATSDRGTVQGQPQHF. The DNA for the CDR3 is TGTGCCACCAGTGACCGTGGGACGGTGCAAGGCCAGCCCCAGCATTTT.